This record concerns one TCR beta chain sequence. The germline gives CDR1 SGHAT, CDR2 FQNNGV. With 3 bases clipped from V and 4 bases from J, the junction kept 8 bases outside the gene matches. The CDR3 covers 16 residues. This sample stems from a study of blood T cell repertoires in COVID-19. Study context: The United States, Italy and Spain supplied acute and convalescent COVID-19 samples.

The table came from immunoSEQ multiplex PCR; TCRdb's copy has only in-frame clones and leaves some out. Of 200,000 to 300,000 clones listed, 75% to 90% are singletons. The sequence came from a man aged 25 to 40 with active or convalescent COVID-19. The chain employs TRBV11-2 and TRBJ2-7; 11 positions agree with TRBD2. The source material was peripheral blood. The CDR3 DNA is TGTGCCAGCAGCTTCCAAACTAGCGGGGGATCATACGAGCAGTACTTC. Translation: CASSFQTSGGSYEQYF. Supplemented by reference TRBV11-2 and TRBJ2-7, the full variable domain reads EAGVAQSPRYKIIEKRQSVAFWCNPISGHATLYWYQQILGQGPKLLIQFQNNGVVDDSQLPKDRFSAERLKGVDSTLKIQPAKLEDSAVYLCASSFQTSGGSYEQYFGPGTRLTVT.